Reported below is one TCR beta chain. Original handling: The assay estimated nucleated cells by amplifying reference gene primers. Sequenced by immunoSEQ multiplex PCR; TCRdb stores in-frame clones only, minus some. V, J and clone size are those of that table, while D and trimming were read from the DNA. The sample lists about 160,000 clones, approximately 86% occurring once. Seattle-derived patients entered the study during active infection and were followed longitudinally. The sample comes from a study of blood T cell repertoires in COVID-19. Study information: Samples came from the United States, Italy and Spain, spanning acute and convalescent COVID-19. T cells, B-cell-depleted T cells, or PBMCs supplied cDNA or gDNA.

The CDR3 has 14 amino acids. The V and J ends lost 5 bases and 4 bases respectively, with 14 bases between them. Germline loops: CDR1 SGHVS, CDR2 FQNEAQ. The receptor was derived from a man in his fifties or sixties with COVID-19, enrolled during active disease. The chain combines TRBV7-8 with TRBJ1-2; D is ambiguous. Sequences were obtained from peripheral blood. The CDR3 nucleotides read TGTGCCAGCAGCCCGACAAAGCAGACCTATGGCTACACCTTC. It specifies CASSPTKQTYGYTF.